This TCR beta chain was observed in a study of tissue T cells after allogeneic stem cell transplantation (dated by TCRdb to 2021 to 2024). A note on the overall study: The study profiled TCR beta repertoires in many tissues obtained from research autopsies of patients with and without GVHD, and also in mouse models of GVHD. The human part of the study was a prospective observational study with no blinding and no randomization.

V gives up 4 bases and J gives up 0 bases, and the segment between their germline ends measures 6 bases. Spanning cysteine to phenylalanine, the CDR3 consists of 13 amino acids. Of the CDR3's DNA, 36 bases were read; they are in frame from base 1. The germline V gene (reference sequence) yields KGHPV for CDR1 and FQNQEV for CDR2. Library method: the immunoSEQ multiplex PCR assay. TCRbeta CDR3 sequencing was done by Adaptive Biotechnologies at survey depth, reporting CDR3 sequences, V/J genes, productive frequency and template counts. Amplification of TCR beta CDR3 regions started from genomic DNA instead of RNA. Turning to the authors' computational methods: Pairwise repertoire overlap between tissues was quantified with Jensen-Shannon divergence, where 1 means complete divergence and 0 identical. Tissues were clustered by single-linkage agglomerative hierarchical clustering of pairwise JSD values, and the clustering results were displayed as dendrograms. GLIPH2 was run on all patient samples with simulation_depth 1000, kmer_min_depth 3, cdr3_length_cutoff 8, keeping groups with more than two unique CDR3s. A standardized tissue-overlap score was generated by extrapolating Jaccard GLIPH-group overlap across patients to a standard repertoire size of 1000 clones. Associations of diversity with clinical or experimental variables used linear mixed-effect models with tissue fixed effects and individual random effects. The table comes from immuneACCESS by way of TCRdb, which keeps in-frame sequences with V and J called. Part of the clones is missing from these tables; in studies checked, under half for an unresolved V gene and the rest for unknown reasons. V, J and clone size derive from that table, while D and trimming were established from the DNA sequence. The sample has under 5,500 clones on record, 45% of them singletons. The ten largest clones represent roughly 15% of the sample.

The research as a whole found: The study did not determine which tissue TCRs were alloreactive or antigen-specific, and some clones might have been persisting host cells. Blood and spleen T cells captured only a limited portion of the TCR repertoire detected in tissues, in both patients and mice. Sampling depth was acknowledged as a limitation, and the patient cohort was both small and clinically heterogeneous. Within patients, how anatomically similar tissues were was a major factor shaping TCR repertoire composition, regardless of disease or transplant status. Not many T cell clones showed up in more than one patient, yet clustering based on motifs uncovered repertoire signatures that were shared across patients in a tissue-specific way.

The label giving this sample's time point can be read as: mouse harvest day 14 after allogeneic transplant. Mouse grafts combined 10^7 T-cell-depleted bone marrow cells with 10^6 splenic CD5+ T cells, given via tail vein injection. Mouse GVHD was modeled in a major MHC-mismatch B6 (H2b) into BALB/c (H2d) model, with tissues profiled at day 7 or 14. On day 7 or 14 post-transplant, mouse tissues and retro-orbital blood were harvested with separate sterile tools for each animal, and livers were flushed beforehand. Before genomic DNA isolation with the DNeasy Blood & Tissue Kit, mouse tissues were minced using razor blades in buffered saline. Concerning this clone: Its antigen target is currently unknown. Because this receptor comes from a mouse, its gene names and germline sequences follow the mouse reference. The read terminates 1 residue ahead of where the CDR3 ends, so the germline J gene completes it.

The chain links TRBV26 with TRBJ1-2, with the D gene not confidently named. Sequencing was carried out using gut tissue. The sequence was collected from a female BALB/c mouse given C57BL/6 T cells with graft-versus-host disease after an allogeneic hematopoietic cell transplant. The CDR3 protein is CASSPTANSDYTF. The CDR3 DNA, read in part, is TGTGCCAGCAGTCCTACGGCAAACTCCGACTACACC.